The clone carrying this T cell receptor (beta chain) showed up just a few times. What it recognizes is unknown. The sample comes from a study of identical twins. Notes on the study in general: The conclusions drew on cross-sectional statistical analysis instead of tracking the same donors.

Germline CDR1 and CDR2: SEHNR and FQNEAQ (reference sequence). The CDR3 contains 14 residues. With 2 bases removed from V and 5 bases from J, the gap between germline ends came to 11 bases. TCRdb processed the 5' RACE reads anew with MiXCR; each CDR3 protein has one entry. Of around 570,000 distinct CDR3 sequences listed, 9.6% are singletons. Another study also made use of these data, one on yellow fever vaccine responses in identical twins.

Sequenced: PBMCs. The sequence came from a woman aged 18 to 35 in good health. The rearrangement uses TRBV7-9 and TRBJ2-3; D is perhaps TRBD1 (6 bases). The CDR3 is CASSLTGKEDTQYF. CDR3 nucleotide sequence: TGTGCCAGCAGCTTAACAGGGAAGGAAGATACGCAGTATTTT.